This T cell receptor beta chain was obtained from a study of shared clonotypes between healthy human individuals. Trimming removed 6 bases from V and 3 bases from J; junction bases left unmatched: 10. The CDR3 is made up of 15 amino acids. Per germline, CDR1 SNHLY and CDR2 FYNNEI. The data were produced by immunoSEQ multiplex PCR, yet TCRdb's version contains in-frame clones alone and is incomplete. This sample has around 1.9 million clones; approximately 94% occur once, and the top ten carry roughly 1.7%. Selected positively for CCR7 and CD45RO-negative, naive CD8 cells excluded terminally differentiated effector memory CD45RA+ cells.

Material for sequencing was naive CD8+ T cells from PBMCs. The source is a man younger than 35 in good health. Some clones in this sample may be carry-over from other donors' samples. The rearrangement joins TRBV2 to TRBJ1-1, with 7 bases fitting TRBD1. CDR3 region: CASRERDSPYTEAFF. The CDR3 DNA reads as TGTGCCAGCAGGGAGAGGGACAGCCCGTACACTGAAGCTTTCTTT.